This is a list of T cell receptor beta chains from one sample in a study of blood T cell repertoires in COVID-19. The data were produced by immunoSEQ multiplex PCR, yet TCRdb's version contains in-frame clones alone and is incomplete. The sample has around 270,000 clones, roughly 86% seen once. What was sequenced was peripheral blood. The receptors stem from a woman aged 55-75 years with COVID-19, enrolled during active disease. Both conserved end residues are part of each CDR3. Fields, in order: V gene, D gene, J gene, CDR3 protein. A D gene is named only where the DNA matches it firmly.

V: TRBV5-4
D: -
J: TRBJ2-7
CDR3: CASSLVGRLTHYEQYF

V: TRBV19
D: TRBD1
J: TRBJ2-1
CDR3: CASSTGQVRQQFF

V: TRBV19
D: -
J: TRBJ1-3
CDR3: CASSILGLGNTIYF

V: TRBV18
D: -
J: TRBJ1-5
CDR3: CASSLGDSNQPQHF

V: TRBV19
D: TRBD1
J: TRBJ1-6
CDR3: CASTTRDRDNSPLHF

V: TRBV29-1
D: -
J: TRBJ2-2
CDR3: CSVGNGLMNTGELFF

V: TRBV30
D: -
J: TRBJ1-1
CDR3: CAWRPVGGITEAFF

V: TRBV3-1/TRBV3-2
D: -
J: TRBJ2-3
CDR3: CASSQVGGDTQYF

V: TRBV7-9
D: TRBD1
J: TRBJ1-4
CDR3: CASSPRDRGSTNEKLFF

V: TRBV28
D: -
J: TRBJ1-1
CDR3: CATLRTGSAEAFF

V: TRBV6-2/TRBV6-3
D: -
J: TRBJ1-2
CDR3: CASSSADRFAYGYTF

V: TRBV6-5
D: TRBD1
J: TRBJ1-2
CDR3: CASSSPVDRVNGYTF

V: TRBV7-3
D: -
J: TRBJ2-1
CDR3: CASSLTRTANEQFF

V: TRBV28
D: -
J: TRBJ2-1
CDR3: CASSGSGAYNEQFF

V: TRBV5-1
D: TRBD1
J: TRBJ2-5
CDR3: CASSWMGQAQETQYF

V: TRBV20-1
D: TRBD2
J: TRBJ2-5
CDR3: CSASGGSGSSYETQYF

V: TRBV20-1
D: -
J: TRBJ2-5
CDR3: CSAQPGETQYF

V: TRBV28
D: -
J: TRBJ2-7
CDR3: CASRPSWGPSHEQYF